This T cell receptor beta chain was obtained from a study of response to subunit inactivated influenza vaccine. Findings of the study overall: After each seasonal influenza vaccination, few new T cells are recruited, the authors suggested.

Each CDR3 protein is one row after TCRdb ran MiXCR on the RT-PCR reads. In the table there are hundreds of thousands of distinct CDR3 sequences, 14% of which are singletons. Germline V gene data show CDR1 as SGHTA and CDR2 as FQGNSA. V gave up 4 bases and J gave up 5 bases, with 12 bases separating them. The CDR3 extends over 13 amino acids. This clonotype has more than one count but fewer than ten. The target antigen is unknown. The rearrangement joins TRBV7-2 to TRBJ2-7; TRBD1 might be the D (6 bases). The sample was PBMCs from blood, taken 14 days before vaccination. This clonotype was obtained from a man aged 50 or older who received an inactivated influenza vaccine. CDR3 bases: TGTGCCAGCAGCTCCCGGGACACCGACGAGCAGTACTTC. This codes for CASSSRDTDEQYF.